The 16 T cell receptor beta chains given below trace back to one sample, sequenced in a study of preoperative IRX-2 immunotherapy in early breast cancer. Method: immunoSEQ multiplex PCR; TCRdb's copy keeps in-frame clones and lacks some. Of around 6,000 clones listed, roughly 79% are singletons. Documented treatment: preoperative locoregional IRX-2 cytokine immunotherapy. The source material was tumor tissue, sampled before IRX-2 immunotherapy. The receptors derive from a human donor with breast cancer.

This chain connects TRBV11-3 to TRBJ2-5; D uncertain. Trimming left V 1 base short and J 6 bases short, with 12 bases between. The CDR3 sequence is 14 residues long. CDR1 SGHNT and CDR2 YENEEA come from the germline V gene. The DNA of the CDR3 is TGTGCCAGCAGCTTAGGTGGAGCATTTAAGACCCAGTACTTC. Amino acid sequence: CASSLGGAFKTQYF.

Here the CDR3 DNA reads TGTGCCAGCAGCCAGTTTATAGTGGCGTGGGCCCGGACAGGGGGCTTGCGGAACACCGGGGAGCTGTTTTTT. Translated: CASSQFIVAWARTGGLRNTGELFF. The chain is built from TRBV14 and TRBJ2-2, with 11 bases matching TRBD1. The CDR3 sequence is 24 residues long. J gave up 1 base and V 3 bases, and 25 bases lay outside the gene matches. Germline values: CDR1 SGHDN, CDR2 FVKESK.

In the case of this clone: The DNA contains a base that is ambiguous or unread; its residue becomes X. DNA of the CDR3: TGTGCCAGCAGTGAAGGGCACGACARGGGGAGGTTGGGTACCGACTACGAGCAGTACTTC. This codes for CASSEGHDXGRLGTDYEQYF. The chain is built from TRBV6-1 and TRBJ2-7; D may be TRBD2 (6 bases). The V end lost 1 base, the J end lost 3 bases, and 28 bases lay between the germline ends. CDR1 is MNHNS, CDR2 SASEGT, per germline. CDR3 length: 20 residues.

V and J are TRBV6-7 and TRBJ1-2; the D is unclear. TRBV6-7 is known as an ORF, though its function is uncertain. This CDR3 spans 11 amino acids. V lost 5 bases, J lost 7 bases, and 8 bases lay in between. CDR3 in amino acids: CASSKGSGYTF. DNA for the CDR3: TGTGCCAGCAGTAAAGGGAGTGGCTACACCTTC.

The table lists this clone with a few counts. The J gene is TRBJ2-6, the V gene TRBV14; tentatively, D is TRBD1 (5 bases). With 4 bases removed from V and 0 bases from J, the gap between germline ends came to 13 bases. The CDR3 runs 17 residues. Germline V gene lookup returns CDR1 SGHDN and CDR2 FVKESK. CDR3 sequence: CASSRLRANSGANVLTF. The CDR3 coding sequence is TGTGCCAGCAGCCGTCTCAGGGCTAACTCTGGGGCCAACGTCCTGACTTTC.

There are a few counts of this clone. The chain joins TRBV6-8 to TRBJ2-2, with 10 bases lining up with TRBD2. CDR3 length: 18 amino acids. V trimming: 0 bases; J trimming: 0 bases; junction bases outside the gene matches: 4. The germline CDR1 and CDR2 sequences are MNHGY and SAAAGT. CDR3 coding DNA: TGTGCCAGCAGTTACTCGATAGGACTAGCGGCGAACACCGGGGAGCTGTTTTTT. This sequence encodes CASSYSIGLAANTGELFF.

The gene calls are TRBV29-1 and TRBJ1-3, with 7 positions matching TRBD1. The CDR3 is 13 amino acids. V gave up 6 bases and J gave up 3 bases; unmatched junction bases: 5. Germline values: CDR1 SQVTM, CDR2 ANQGSEA. This CDR3 reads CSVEGAGGNTIYF. In DNA, the CDR3 is TGCAGCGTCGAGGGGGCAGGTGGAAACACCATATATTTT.

The chain recombines TRBV7-7 with TRBJ2-2; 7 bases map to TRBD1. Unmatched junction bases numbered 4, after V lost 3 bases and J lost 3 bases. The length of the CDR3 is 15 residues. In germline, CDR1 is SSHAT, CDR2 FNYEAQ (reference sequence). CDR3 in amino acids: CASSFKGADTGELFF. The DNA for the CDR3 is TGTGCCAGCAGCTTTAAGGGGGCGGACACCGGGGAGCTGTTTTTT.

J is TRBJ2-5 and V is TRBV7-4; weak D call: TRBD1 (5 bases). There are 14 residues in the CDR3. The V and J ends lost 1 base and 5 bases respectively, with 11 bases between them. Germline V gene data show CDR1 as SGHVT and CDR2 as SQSDAQ. CDR3 loop: CASSLVVGRETQYF. The CDR3 bases are TGTGCCAGCAGCTTAGTGGTGGGGCGGGAGACCCAGTACTTC.

The V and J genes are TRBV7-4 and TRBJ2-2, with D hard to call. CDR3 size: 13 residues. The germline CDR1 and CDR2 sequences are SGHVT and SQSDAQ. Trimming removed 1 base at V and 1 base at J, with 1 base between. The CDR3 DNA reads as TGTGCCAGCAGCTTAGGGAACACCGGGGAGCTGTTTTTT. Encoded protein: CASSLGNTGELFF.

This chain joins TRBV30 and TRBJ1-6; D uncertain. The V and J ends lost 5 bases and 10 bases respectively, with 15 bases between them. CDR1 and CDR2 (germline): GTSNPN, SVGIG (reference sequence). This CDR3 region has 13 residues. CDR3 residues: CAWALSSESPLHF. CDR3 sequence (DNA): TGTGCCTGGGCCCTCTCCTCAGAGTCACCCCTCCACTTT. The variable domain in full, with the rest retrieved from reference TRBV30 and TRBJ1-6, is SQTIHQWPATLVQPVGSPLSLECTVEGTSNPNLYWYRQAAGRGLQLLFYSVGIGQISSEVPQNLSASRPQDRQFILSSKKLLLSDSGFYLCAWALSSESPLHFGNGTRLTVT.

V is TRBV7-1 and J is TRBJ2-2; no clear D. Being an ORF, TRBV7-1 has a function that is uncertain. This CDR3 is built from 17 residues. V lost 4 bases to trimming and J lost 5 bases, with 20 bases between them. The CDR3 reads CASSFQPQAVGTGELFF. The CDR3 DNA follows: TGTGCCAGCAGCTTTCAACCGCAGGCGGTAGGGACCGGGGAGCTGTTTTTT.

This chain connects TRBV5-1 to TRBJ1-2, with 7 nucleotides matching TRBD1. J was trimmed by 6 bases and V by 4 bases; bases with no gene match: 9. From germline, CDR1 is SGHRS and CDR2 YFSETQ. This CDR3 is built from 14 residues. The CDR3 protein is CASSLTTGSDGYTF. CDR3 nucleotide sequence: TGCGCCAGCAGCCTCACGACAGGGTCGGATGGCTACACCTTC.

V is TRBV15 and J is TRBJ2-2; D is perhaps TRBD2 (6 bases). Deletions cut 0 bases from V and 7 bases from J, with 18 bases between. The CDR3 consists of 17 residues. Germline V CDR1 and CDR2: LNHNV, YYDKDF (reference sequence). The chain's CDR3 is CATSRDGYGLANGELFF. The CDR3 DNA is TGTGCCACCAGCAGAGATGGATACGGGCTAGCGAACGGGGAGCTGTTTTTT.

The chain couples TRBV5-3 to TRBJ1-5, with D perhaps TRBD1 (6 bases). TRBV5-3 is an ORF; its function is uncertain. The CDR3 runs to 18 residues. V lost 0 bases and J lost 0, with 16 bases in between. CDR3 DNA sequence: TGTGCCAGAAGCTTGGCCCATCAGACAGGTTATAGCAATCAGCCCCAGCATTTT. As protein: CARSLAHQTGYSNQPQHF.

The chain joins TRBV5-1 to TRBJ2-1; TRBD1 agrees at 7 bases. Losses at the gene ends were 4 bases for V and 3 bases for J; bases not matched to a gene: 7. This CDR3 has 15 residues. CDR1 and CDR2 (germline): SGHRS, YFSETQ. CDR3 amino acids: CASSVARQGYNEQFF. DNA for the CDR3: TGCGCCAGCAGCGTAGCTAGACAGGGCTACAATGAGCAGTTCTTC. Full variable domain (missing parts from reference TRBV5-1 and TRBJ2-1): KAGVTQTPRYLIKTRGQQVTLSCSPISGHRSVSWYQQTPGQGLQFLFEYFSETQRNKGNFPGRFSGRQFSNSRSEMNVSTLELGDSALYLCASSVARQGYNEQFFGPGTRLTVL.